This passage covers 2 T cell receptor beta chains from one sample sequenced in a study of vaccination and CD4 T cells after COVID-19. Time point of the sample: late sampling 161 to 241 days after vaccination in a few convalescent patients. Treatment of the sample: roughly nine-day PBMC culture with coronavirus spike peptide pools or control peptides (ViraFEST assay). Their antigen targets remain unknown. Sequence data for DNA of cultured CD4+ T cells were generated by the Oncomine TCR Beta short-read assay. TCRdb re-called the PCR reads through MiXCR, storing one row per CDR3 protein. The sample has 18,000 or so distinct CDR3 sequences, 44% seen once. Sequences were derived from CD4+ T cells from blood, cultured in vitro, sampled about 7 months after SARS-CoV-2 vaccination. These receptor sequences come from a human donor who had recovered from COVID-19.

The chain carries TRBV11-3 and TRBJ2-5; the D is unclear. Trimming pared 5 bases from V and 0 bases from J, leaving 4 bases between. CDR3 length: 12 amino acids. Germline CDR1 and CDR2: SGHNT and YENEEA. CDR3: CASSRNQETQYF. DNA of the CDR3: TGTGCCAGCAGCCGGAACCAAGAGACCCAGTACTTC.

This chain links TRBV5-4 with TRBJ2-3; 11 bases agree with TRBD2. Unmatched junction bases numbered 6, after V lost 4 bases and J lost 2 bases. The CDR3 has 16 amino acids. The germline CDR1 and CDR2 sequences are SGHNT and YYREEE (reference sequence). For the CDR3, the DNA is TGTGCCAGCAGCACCCATAGCGGGGGGGCCACAGATACGCAGTATTTT. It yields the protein CASSTHSGGATDTQYF.